What follows are 7 T cell receptor beta chains derived from one specimen sequenced in a study of T cells after yellow fever vaccination. TCRdb re-called the 5' RACE reads through MiXCR, storing one row per CDR3 protein. The data show about 260,000 distinct CDR3 sequences, with 5.2% seen just once and approximately 3.5% held by the top ten. This sample comprised CD4+ T cells sorted from PBMCs, obtained on the day of the yellow fever booster vaccination. Source of these receptors: a man aged 18 to 29 who received the YFV17D yellow fever vaccine.

This clonotype was counted ten times or more. The genes are TRBV5-1 and TRBJ2-5; D not certain. V dropped 2 bases and J dropped 5 bases, with 16 bases sitting between them. Germline lookup yields CDR1 SGHRS and CDR2 YFSETQ. The CDR3 is made up of 15 amino acids. CDR3 sequence reads: CASSLGQTSEETQYF. The CDR3, as DNA: TGCGCCAGCAGCTTAGGTCAAACCTCTGAGGAGACCCAGTACTTC. The variable domain in full, completed from reference TRBV5-1 and TRBJ2-5, reads KAGVTQTPRYLIKTRGQQVTLSCSPISGHRSVSWYQQTPGQGLQFLFEYFSETQRNKGNFPGRFSGRQFSNSRSEMNVSTLELGDSALYLCASSLGQTSEETQYFGPGTRLLVL.

The rearrangement links TRBV20-1 to TRBJ1-4, with D maybe TRBD1 (5 bases). Germline lookup yields CDR1 DFQATT and CDR2 SNEGSKA (reference sequence). The CDR3 is 15 amino acids. Trimming took 5 bases from V and 2 from J, leaving 15 bases between them. Written as DNA, the CDR3 is TGCAGTGCTGGGAGACGGGAGGGGACTAATGAAAAACTGTTTTTT. It codes for CSAGRREGTNEKLFF.

This clonotype was observed many times. V is TRBV7-9 and J is TRBJ2-7; D might be TRBD1 or TRBD2, each matching 6 bases. With 1 base removed from V and 6 bases from J, the gap between germline ends came to 13 bases. Germline loops: CDR1 SEHNR, CDR2 FQNEAQ (reference sequence). The CDR3 is 14 amino acids. The CDR3 here is CASSLGSGALEQYF. The DNA for the CDR3 is TGTGCCAGCAGCTTAGGATCGGGGGCGCTCGAGCAGTACTTC.

The table lists this clonotype with many counts. The chain couples TRBV5-1 to TRBJ2-5; D is ambiguous. The CDR3 totals 13 residues. The V gene lost 2 bases and the J gene lost 3 bases, with 8 bases spanning the gap. Germline V gene lookup returns CDR1 SGHRS and CDR2 YFSETQ. Here the CDR3 DNA reads TGCGCCAGCAGCTTCCCACAGAAAGAGACCCAGTACTTC. Protein: CASSFPQKETQYF.

The chain links TRBV12-3 or TRBV12-4 to TRBJ1-4, with TRBD1 matching 7 bases. The CDR3 has 14 amino acids. V lost 8 bases and J lost 5; bases outside the gene matches: 8. CDR3 DNA: TGTGCCAGCCGGTCCCGGGACAGAAATGAAAAACTGTTTTTT. Residues: CASRSRDRNEKLFF.

This clonotype was observed at least ten times. This sequence joins TRBV20-1 and TRBJ2-5; D unclear. CDR1 is DFQATT, CDR2 SNEGSKA, per germline (reference sequence). The CDR3 totals 12 residues. Trimming took 6 bases from V and 7 from J, leaving 15 bases between them. Here the CDR3 DNA reads TGCAGTGCCCTGGCCTACCATGGGACCCAGTACTTC. Translating gives CSALAYHGTQYF.

This clonotype appeared a few times. V usage is TRBV20-1 and J usage is TRBJ1-2, with 7 bases that match TRBD1. The junction had 5 bases not matched to a gene; V was cut back by 6 bases and J by 4 bases. The CDR3 runs 12 residues. Germline CDR1 is DFQATT and CDR2 is SNEGSKA (reference sequence). Here the CDR3 reads CSARDRRYGYTF. DNA for the CDR3: TGCAGTGCCCGGGACAGACGCTATGGCTACACCTTC.